A single sample is the source of the 26 T cell receptor beta chains below, sequenced in a study of tumor-infiltrating lymphocytes in primary liver carcinoma. Using a constant-region primer together with ProtoScript II reverse transcriptase, TCR beta cDNA was made from around 500 ng of total RNA. Slightly modified ARM-PCR served as the procedure for the TCR beta libraries. These libraries came from three rounds of nested multiplex PCR. Amplification in the first two PCR rounds was performed using TRBV1-TRBV30 forward primers and a C-beta reverse primer for roughly 9 cycles each. Each CDR3 protein is one row after TCRdb ran MiXCR on the multiplex PCR reads. The sample yields 75,000 or so distinct CDR3 sequences, roughly three quarters seen once. Scientists recovered RNA and DNA together from roughly 21-30 mg of unsorted bulk tissue. Input material: liver tumor tissue from sampling region 4. The subset was: tumor region T4, right-lateral pole. These receptors were collected from a man aged 40-49 years with primary liver carcinoma and hepatitis B virus infection.

This clonotype was picked up one time. A much larger clone differs by one base, so this may be a read error. The V gene is TRBV30, the J gene TRBJ1-2; D perhaps matches TRBD1 (5 bases). CDR3 length: 15 residues. The V gene's germline CDR1 is GTSNPN and CDR2 SVGIG (reference sequence). For the CDR3, the DNA is TGTGCCTGGAGTGTACCCCTCCAGGGTCTATATGGCTACATCTTC. This codes for CAWSVPLQGLYGYIF. The full variable domain, in which reference TRBV30 and TRBJ1-2 provide the parts outside the CDR3, is SQTIHQWPATLVQPVGSPLSLECTVEGTSNPNLYWYRQAAGRGLQLLFYSVGIGQISSEVPQNLSASRPQDRQFILSSKKLLLSDSGFYLCAWSVPLQGLYGYIFGSGTRLTVV.

Of note for this clonotype: This sequence may be a read error, since a much larger clone differs from it by one base. The chain employs TRBV10-3 and TRBJ2-2, with 8 bases identical to TRBD2. The junction had 11 bases not matched to a gene; V was cut back by 11 bases and J by 6 bases. The CDR3 loop spans 14 amino acids. Germline V CDR1 and CDR2: ENHRY, SYGVKD. The CDR3 nucleotides read TGTGCCTCCGGGGGGGCTACGTACGCCGGGGAGCTGTTTTTT. It encodes CASGGATYAGELFF.

A remark on this clonotype: The junction shows a germline mismatch at one end, possibly a read error. The chain has TRBV12-3 or TRBV12-4 and TRBJ2-4; D is possibly TRBD1 (6 bases). CDR3 length: 16 amino acids. The CDR3 DNA follows: TGTGCCAGCGGGCCCCGGACAGAAATAGCCAAAAGCATTCAGTACTTT. It yields the protein CASGPRTEIAKSIQYF.

Of note for this clonotype: Compared with germline, one end of the junction differs, possibly owing to a read error. The chain links TRBV14 to TRBJ2-7, with 10 bases fitting TRBD1. This CDR3 region has 15 residues. Germline V lookup: CDR1 SGHDN, CDR2 FVKESK. CDR3 region: CASRQGTGQGRSQYF. In DNA, the CDR3 is TGTGCCAGCAGACAAGGCACGGGACAGGGGCGGTCTCAGTACTTC.

On this clonotype: Mismatch with germline at one junction end may stem from a read error. This rearrangement joins TRBV5-1 to TRBJ2-7, with 7 bases lining up with TRBD2. Germline CDR1 and CDR2: SGHRS and YFSETQ. The CDR3 has 16 residues. The CDR3 loop reads CSSSLEAGGSSNEQYF. In DNA form, the CDR3 reads TGCTCCAGCAGCTTGGAAGCCGGGGGGAGCTCCAACGAGCAGTACTTC.

This clonotype was found a few times. This chain joins TRBV29-1 and TRBJ2-3, with D perhaps matching TRBD2 (6 bases). The germline V gene has CDR1 SQVTM and CDR2 ANQGSEA. The CDR3 runs to 14 residues. The CDR3 spells CGVLLPGVVDTQYF. The CDR3 region has the DNA TGCGGTGTTCTTCTTCCGGGAGTGGTAGATACGCAGTATTTT.

This clonotype was counted a few times. Possible read error: a much larger clone is one base away. The genes are TRBV6-6 and TRBJ2-7; D not certain. Germline loops: CDR1 MNHNY, CDR2 SVGAGI (reference sequence). The CDR3 contains 12 residues. V lost 6 bases and J lost 5, with 11 bases in between. The CDR3 loop is CASRPLDHEQYF. CDR3 bases: TGTGCCAGCAGACCGCTAGACCACGAGCAGTACTTC.

As concerns this clonotype: The junction does not match germline at one end; this may be a read error. The V gene is TRBV19, the J gene TRBJ1-1; TRBD1 matches at 9 bases. The length of the CDR3 is 13 residues. Germline V gives CDR1 LNHDA, CDR2 SQIVND (reference sequence). CDR3 bases: TGTACCAGTGGGGGGACAGGGAGCACTGAAGCTTTCTTT. Amino acids: CTSGGTGSTEAFF.

The chain recombines TRBV29-1 with TRBJ2-5; TRBD2 might be the D (5 bases). Near its end, the DNA agrees better with TRBJ2-1, so the J call may be wrong. This CDR3 is built from 14 residues. CDR1 and CDR2 (germline): SQVTM, ANQGSEA. The CDR3 DNA reads TGCAGCGTTCGTGGTCTTGTGAGGGCAGAGACCCAGTTCTTC. Protein sequence: CSVRGLVRAETQFF.

The V call is TRBV29-1, the J call TRBJ2-7; D uncertain. Trimming removed 4 bases at V and 2 bases at J, with 15 bases between. In germline, CDR1 is SQVTM, CDR2 ANQGSEA. This CDR3 is built from 14 residues. The CDR3 region has the DNA TGCAGCGTTGCTTCTATCAGGCGACCCTACGAGCAGTACTTC. This codes for CSVASIRRPYEQYF.

V usage is TRBV6-6 and J usage is TRBJ2-7, with no clear D. This CDR3 is 12 amino acids long. Germline CDR1 reads MNHNY; CDR2 reads SVGAGI (reference sequence). V was clipped by 2 bases and J by 5 bases, with 7 bases between them. The CDR3 region is CASSYTTDEQYF. The CDR3 DNA reads TGTGCCAGCAGTTACACTACTGACGAGCAGTACTTC.

Comments on this clonotype: This may stem from a read error, because a much larger clone lies one nucleotide away. V usage is TRBV6-4 and J usage is TRBJ2-3; D call uncertain. Between the trimmed V and J ends, which lost 3 bases and 5 bases, there was a span of 9 bases. The length of the CDR3 is 13 residues. In germline, CDR1 is MRHNA, CDR2 SNTAGT. The CDR3, as DNA: TGTGCCAGCAGTGATGGATGGGGAGATACGCAGTATTTT. Translating it yields CASSDGWGDTQYF.

To note about this clonotype: At one end, the junction sequence differs from germline, possibly due to a read error. The chain combines TRBV6-2 or TRBV6-3 with TRBJ1-2; no reliable D call. CDR1 and CDR2 from the germline V gene are MNHEY and SVGEGT. The CDR3 has 13 amino acids. The CDR3 reads CASSYDGNYSYTF. The CDR3 DNA reads as TGTGCCAGTAGTTACGACGGTAACTATAGCTACACCTTC.

About this clonotype itself: Given a much more abundant clone one base away, this may be a read error. The J gene is TRBJ1-2, the V gene TRBV5-8, with D maybe TRBD1 (6 bases). The CDR3 is made up of 12 amino acids. Trimming pared 9 bases from V and 5 bases from J, leaving 14 bases between. The V gene's germline CDR1 is SGHTS and CDR2 YDEGEE. This CDR3 is CANTARGYGYTF. DNA of the CDR3: TGTGCCAACACGGCTAGGGGGTATGGCTACACCTTC. Complete variable domain (other parts from reference TRBV5-8 and TRBJ1-2): EAGVTQSPTHLIKTRGQQATLRCSPISGHTSVYWYQQALGLGLQFLLWYDEGEERNRGNFPPRFSGRQFPNYSSELNVNALELEDSALYLCANTARGYGYTFGSGTRLTVV.

This clonotype was observed once. No conserved phenylalanine or tryptophan is present at the end of the CDR3, so a read error is the likely explanation. It is unclear where the CDR3 begins or ends on the DNA, so no DNA is shown, and the CDR3 is as TCRdb lists it. The chain joins TRBV11-2 to TRBJ2-1; TRBD2 is taken as the D call from the table, unchecked against the DNA. The V gene's germline CDR1 is SGHAT and CDR2 FQNNGV. The CDR3 region is 16 residues in length, termini included. The CDR3 sequence is CASSYSSTSRMGGGFL.

V is TRBV6-6 and J is TRBJ2-5; unclear D gene. The germline V gene encodes CDR1 MNHNY and CDR2 SVGAGI (reference sequence). The CDR3 loop spans 16 amino acids. V lost 7 bases and J 2 bases, leaving 20 bases between the germline ends. CDR3 residues: CASTHLLQDPQETQYF. The CDR3 DNA sequence: TGTGCCAGCACCCACCTTCTCCAGGACCCACAAGAGACCCAGTACTTC.

To note about this clonotype: The junction and the germline gene differ at one end; a read error may be behind it. V usage is TRBV4-1 and J usage is TRBJ2-1; TRBD2 might be the D (5 bases). CDR1 MGHRA and CDR2 YSYEKL come from the germline V gene. This CDR3 has 13 amino acids. CDR3 sequence: CASSQAGGREQSF. For the CDR3, the DNA is TGCGCCAGCAGCCAAGCGGGCGGAAGGGAGCAGTCCTTC.

Notes on this clonotype: At one boundary the junction diverges from the germline segment, which might be a read error. V is TRBV6-1 and J is TRBJ2-6; D perhaps matches TRBD2 (6 bases). Germline CDR1 MNHNS, CDR2 SASEGT. The CDR3 totals 16 residues. Here the CDR3 DNA reads TGTGCCAGCAGTGAGGGCGGGGTAGCTGGGGCCACCGTCCTGACTTTC. Its protein is CASSEGGVAGATVLTF.

This clonotype was observed at least ten times. The chain uses TRBV5-6 and TRBJ2-7; 12 nucleotides align to TRBD2. This CDR3 spans 15 amino acids. Per germline, CDR1 SGHDT and CDR2 YYEEEE. The trim removed 2 bases at V and 3 bases at J, leaving 3 bases unmatched. DNA of the CDR3: TGTGCCAGCAGCTTCGGACTAGCGGGGTACTACGAGCAGTACTTC. Amino acids: CASSFGLAGYYEQYF.

This clonotype was seen many times. The V call is TRBV14, the J call TRBJ2-2; a weak D match, TRBD1 (6 bases). The germline CDR1 and CDR2 sequences are SGHDN and FVKESK. The V end lost 1 base, the J end lost 2 bases, and 14 bases lay between the germline ends. This CDR3 region has 17 residues. CDR3 residues: CASSQASRGGNTGELFF. CDR3 nucleotides: TGTGCCAGCAGCCAAGCCAGCAGAGGGGGAAACACCGGGGAGCTGTTTTTT.

Points on this clonotype: A read error may account for a junction end that differs from germline. The chain combines TRBV14 with TRBJ2-2; the D gene is possibly TRBD2 (6 bases). The CDR3 sequence is 13 residues long. Germline loops: CDR1 SGHDN, CDR2 FVKESK. CDR3 coding DNA: TGTGCCAGCAGCCCTTTAAACACCGGGGGGCTGTTTTTT. Amino acid sequence: CASSPLNTGGLFF.

In regard to this clonotype: No conserved phenylalanine or tryptophan is present at the end of the CDR3, so a read error is the likely explanation. The DNA is left out, because the CDR3 cannot be placed on it with certainty; the CDR3 is given as TCRdb lists it. V gene TRBV6-5 combines with J gene TRBJ2-2. Germline V CDR1 and CDR2: MNHEY, SVGAGI. Ends included, the CDR3 has 15 residues. CDR3 in amino acids: CASSYAMDGTGEPFL.

As for this clonotype: Germline is not matched at one junction end, which may reflect a read error. This chain uses TRBV11-2 with TRBJ2-1; tentatively, D is TRBD2 (5 bases). Per germline, CDR1 SGHAT and CDR2 FQNNGV. The CDR3 loop spans 14 amino acids. CDR3 protein: CASSLLSSGFEQLF. CDR3 nucleotide sequence: TGTGCCAGCAGCTTACTTTCCAGCGGCTTTGAGCAGCTCTTC.

This clonotype was seen just once. Possible read error: a much larger clone is one base away. The rearrangement uses TRBV7-9 and TRBJ1-6; no clear D. From germline, CDR1 is SEHNR and CDR2 FQNEAQ (reference sequence). The CDR3 sequence is 12 residues long. The DNA of the CDR3 is TGTGCCAGCAGCTTAGCCCATTCACCCCTCTACTTT. Translating it yields CASSLAHSPLYF.

This chain uses TRBV20-1 with TRBJ2-1; 14 bases align to TRBD2. J gave up 7 bases and V 6 bases, and 5 bases lay outside the gene matches. Germline loops: CDR1 DFQATT, CDR2 SNEGSKA (reference sequence). This CDR3 is 14 amino acids long. The CDR3 DNA is TGCAGTGCACCCAGACTAGCGGGAGGGAATGAGCAGTTCTTC. Residues: CSAPRLAGGNEQFF.

V usage is TRBV10-3 and J usage is TRBJ2-3, with unresolved D. The germline V gene encodes CDR1 ENHRY and CDR2 SYGVKD. The CDR3 spans 19 residues. V lost 0 bases and J 0 bases, leaving 19 bases between the germline ends. CDR3 bases: TGTGCCATCAGTGAGTCGCTGGGTACGACAAGCAGGAGCACAGATACGCAGTATTTT. It is translated as CAISESLGTTSRSTDTQYF.